This T cell receptor (beta chain) appears in the sequencing data of a study of Graves' ophthalmopathy and Graves' hyperthyroidism. Across the whole study: Untreated patients at initial diagnosis provided peripheral blood.

This CDR3 spans 14 amino acids. The germline V gene has CDR1 MNHNS and CDR2 SASEGT. The ends were cut back, 6 bases at V and 0 bases at J, with 9 bases in the middle. TCR beta CDR3 regions were amplified from RNA transcripts. The first round was an RT-PCR with HTBI primers, and the second round was a multiplex PCR. TCRdb re-called the multiplex PCR reads with MiXCR, one entry per CDR3 protein. This table has a few hundred thousand distinct CDR3 sequences, over 20% appearing once. This clonotype was detected ten times or more. Its antigen remains unidentified. Cases classed as stable hyperthyroidism had no ophthalmopathy within 18 months of follow-up. The study recruited hyperthyroidism patients aged 18 to 65 who were newly diagnosed, under 2 months' duration. Study-level results: Between ophthalmopathy and stable hyperthyroidism, a 13-signature model drew a separation with around 88% sensitivity and roughly 80% specificity.

This sequence originates from a woman in her late teens or twenties with stable Graves' hyperthyroidism. Sequencing used peripheral blood. V is TRBV6-1 and J is TRBJ1-5; TRBD1 is a possible D gene (5 bases). CDR3 coding DNA: TGTGCCAGCAGGGGGCATAATAGCAATCAGCCCCAGCATTTT. Its translation is CASRGHNSNQPQHF.